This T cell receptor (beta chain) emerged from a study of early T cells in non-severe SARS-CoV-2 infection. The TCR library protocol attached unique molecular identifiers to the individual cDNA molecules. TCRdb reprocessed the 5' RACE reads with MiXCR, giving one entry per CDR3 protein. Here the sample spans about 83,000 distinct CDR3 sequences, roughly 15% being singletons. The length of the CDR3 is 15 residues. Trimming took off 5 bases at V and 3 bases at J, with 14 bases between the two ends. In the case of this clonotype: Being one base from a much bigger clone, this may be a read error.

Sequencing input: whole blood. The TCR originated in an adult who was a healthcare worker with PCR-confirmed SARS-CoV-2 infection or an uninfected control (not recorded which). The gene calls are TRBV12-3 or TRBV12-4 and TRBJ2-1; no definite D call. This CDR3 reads CASSPLTHYYNEQFF. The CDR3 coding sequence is TGTGCCAGCAGTCCCCTGACTCATTACTACAATGAGCAGTTCTTC.